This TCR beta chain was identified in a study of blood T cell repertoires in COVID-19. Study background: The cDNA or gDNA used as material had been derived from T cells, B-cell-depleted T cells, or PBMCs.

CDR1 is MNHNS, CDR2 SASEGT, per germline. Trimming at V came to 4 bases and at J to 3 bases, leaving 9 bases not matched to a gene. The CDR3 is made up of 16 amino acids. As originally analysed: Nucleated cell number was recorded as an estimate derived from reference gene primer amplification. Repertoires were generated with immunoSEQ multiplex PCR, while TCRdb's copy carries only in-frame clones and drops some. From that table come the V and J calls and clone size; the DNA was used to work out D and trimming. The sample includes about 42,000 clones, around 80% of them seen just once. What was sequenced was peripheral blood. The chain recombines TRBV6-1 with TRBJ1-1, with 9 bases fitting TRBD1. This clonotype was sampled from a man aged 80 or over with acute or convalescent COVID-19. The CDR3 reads CASSGGQGEVDTEAFF. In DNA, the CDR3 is TGTGCCAGCAGTGGGGGACAGGGCGAAGTGGACACTGAAGCTTTCTTT.